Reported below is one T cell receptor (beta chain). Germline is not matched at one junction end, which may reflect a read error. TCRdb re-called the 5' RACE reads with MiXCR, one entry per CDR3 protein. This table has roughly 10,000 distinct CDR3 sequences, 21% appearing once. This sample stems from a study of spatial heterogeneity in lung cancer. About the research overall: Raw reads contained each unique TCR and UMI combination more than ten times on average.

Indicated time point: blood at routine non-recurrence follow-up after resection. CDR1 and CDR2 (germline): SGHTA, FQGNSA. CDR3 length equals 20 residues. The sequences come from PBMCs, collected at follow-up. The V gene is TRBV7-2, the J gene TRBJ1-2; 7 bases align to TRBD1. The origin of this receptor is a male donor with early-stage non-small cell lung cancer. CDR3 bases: TGTGCCAGCAGCTTAGCGCCCAACAGGAGGATCAAGGGGGCTAACGATGGCTACACCTTC. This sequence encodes CASSLAPNRRIKGANDGYTF.